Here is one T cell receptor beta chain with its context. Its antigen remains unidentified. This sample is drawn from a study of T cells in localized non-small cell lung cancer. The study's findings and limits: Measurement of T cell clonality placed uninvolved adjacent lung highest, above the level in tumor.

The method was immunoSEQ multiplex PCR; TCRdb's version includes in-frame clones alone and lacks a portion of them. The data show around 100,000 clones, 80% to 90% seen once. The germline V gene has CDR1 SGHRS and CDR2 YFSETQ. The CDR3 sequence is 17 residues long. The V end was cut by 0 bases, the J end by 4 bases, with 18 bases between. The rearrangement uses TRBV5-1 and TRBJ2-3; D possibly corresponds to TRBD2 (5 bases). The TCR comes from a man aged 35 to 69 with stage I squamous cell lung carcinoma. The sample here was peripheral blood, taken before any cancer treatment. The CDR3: CASSLGVRGMGADTQYF. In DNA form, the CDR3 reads TGCGCCAGCAGCTTGGGTGTACGAGGGATGGGTGCAGATACGCAGTATTTT.